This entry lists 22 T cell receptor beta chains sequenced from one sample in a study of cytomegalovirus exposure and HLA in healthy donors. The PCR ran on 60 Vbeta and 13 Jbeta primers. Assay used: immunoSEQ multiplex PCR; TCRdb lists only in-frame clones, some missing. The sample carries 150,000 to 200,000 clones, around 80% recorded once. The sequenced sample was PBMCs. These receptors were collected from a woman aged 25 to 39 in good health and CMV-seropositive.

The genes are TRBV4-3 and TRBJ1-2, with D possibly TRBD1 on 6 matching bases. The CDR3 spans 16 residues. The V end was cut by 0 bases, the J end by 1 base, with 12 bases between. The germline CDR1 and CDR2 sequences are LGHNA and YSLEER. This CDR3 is CASSQDIGGVNYGYTF. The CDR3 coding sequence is TGCGCCAGCAGCCAAGATATAGGGGGGGTTAACTATGGCTACACCTTC.

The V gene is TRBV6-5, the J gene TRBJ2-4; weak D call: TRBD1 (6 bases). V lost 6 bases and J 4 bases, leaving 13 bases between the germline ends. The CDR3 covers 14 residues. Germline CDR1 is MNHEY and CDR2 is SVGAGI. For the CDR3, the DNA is TGTGCCAGCAGCTGCGTGACAGGAAAAAACATTCAGTACTTC. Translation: CASSCVTGKNIQYF.

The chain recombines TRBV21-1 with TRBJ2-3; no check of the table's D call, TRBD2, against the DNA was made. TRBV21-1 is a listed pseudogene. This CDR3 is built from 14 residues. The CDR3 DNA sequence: TGTGCCAGCAGCAAAGGGACTAGTGCGGATACGCAGTATTTT. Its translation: CASSKGTSADTQYF.

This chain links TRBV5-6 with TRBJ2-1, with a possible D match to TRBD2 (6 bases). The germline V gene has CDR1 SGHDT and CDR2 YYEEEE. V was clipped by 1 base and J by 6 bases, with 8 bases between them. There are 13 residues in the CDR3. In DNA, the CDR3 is TGTGCCAGCAGCTTGTCCGGGGGCAATGAGCAGTTCTTC. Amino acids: CASSLSGGNEQFF.

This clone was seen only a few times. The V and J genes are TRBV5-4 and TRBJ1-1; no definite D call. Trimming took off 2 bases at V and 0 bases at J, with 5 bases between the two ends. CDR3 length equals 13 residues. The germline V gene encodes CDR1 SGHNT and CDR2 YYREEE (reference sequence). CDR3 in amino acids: CASSFDMNTEAFF. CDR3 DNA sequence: TGTGCCAGCAGCTTTGACATGAACACTGAAGCTTTCTTT.

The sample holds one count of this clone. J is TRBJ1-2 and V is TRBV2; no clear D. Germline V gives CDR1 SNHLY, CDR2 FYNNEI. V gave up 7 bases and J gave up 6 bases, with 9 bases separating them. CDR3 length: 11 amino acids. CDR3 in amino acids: CASTWADGYTF. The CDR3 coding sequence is TGTGCCAGCACTTGGGCCGATGGCTACACCTTC.

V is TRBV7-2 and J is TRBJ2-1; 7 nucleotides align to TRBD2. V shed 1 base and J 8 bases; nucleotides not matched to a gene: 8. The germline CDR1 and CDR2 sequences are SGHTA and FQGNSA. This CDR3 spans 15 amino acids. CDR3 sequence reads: CASSLGVAGLYEQFF. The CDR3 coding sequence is TGTGCCAGCAGCTTAGGGGTAGCGGGCCTATATGAGCAGTTCTTC.

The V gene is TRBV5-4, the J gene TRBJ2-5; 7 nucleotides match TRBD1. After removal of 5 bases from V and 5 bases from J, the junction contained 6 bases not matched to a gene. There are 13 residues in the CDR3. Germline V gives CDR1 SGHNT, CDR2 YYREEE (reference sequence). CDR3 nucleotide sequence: TGTGCCAGCAGTGTAGGGGGCCCGGAGACCCAGTACTTC. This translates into CASSVGGPETQYF.

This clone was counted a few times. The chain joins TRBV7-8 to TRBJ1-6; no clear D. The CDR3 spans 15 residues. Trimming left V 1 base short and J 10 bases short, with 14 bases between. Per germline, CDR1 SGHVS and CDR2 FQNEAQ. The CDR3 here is CASSLGRDYSSPLHF. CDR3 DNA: TGTGCCAGCAGCTTAGGGCGGGATTATTCCTCACCCCTCCACTTT.

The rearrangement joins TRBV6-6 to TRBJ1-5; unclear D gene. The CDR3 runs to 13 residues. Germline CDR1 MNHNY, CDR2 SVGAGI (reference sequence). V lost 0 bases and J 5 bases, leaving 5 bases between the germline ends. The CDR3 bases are TGTGCCAGCAGTTACTCGAGGGATCAGCCCCAGCATTTT. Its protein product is CASSYSRDQPQHF.

CDR3 sequence reads: CASSVTGDTDTQYF. CDR3 in DNA: TGCGCCAGCAGTGTAACGGGAGACACAGATACGCAGTATTTT. The chain recombines TRBV10-1 with TRBJ2-3; D may be TRBD2 (6 bases). The V gene's germline CDR1 is WNHNN and CDR2 SYGVQD (reference sequence). The CDR3 runs to 14 residues. Trimming pared 4 bases from V and 2 bases from J, leaving 10 bases between.

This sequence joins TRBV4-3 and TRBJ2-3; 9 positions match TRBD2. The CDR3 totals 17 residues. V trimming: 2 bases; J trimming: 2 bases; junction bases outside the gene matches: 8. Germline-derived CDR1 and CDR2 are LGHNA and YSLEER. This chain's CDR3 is CASSQSSSGAFTDTQYF. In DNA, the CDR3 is TGCGCCAGCAGCCAATCTTCTAGCGGGGCTTTCACAGATACGCAGTATTTT.

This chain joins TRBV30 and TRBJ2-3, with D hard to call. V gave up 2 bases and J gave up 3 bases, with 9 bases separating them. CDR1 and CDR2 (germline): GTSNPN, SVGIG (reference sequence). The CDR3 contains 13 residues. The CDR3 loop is CAWSIKTTDTQYF. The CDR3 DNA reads TGTGCCTGGAGTATTAAGACTACAGATACGCAGTATTTT.

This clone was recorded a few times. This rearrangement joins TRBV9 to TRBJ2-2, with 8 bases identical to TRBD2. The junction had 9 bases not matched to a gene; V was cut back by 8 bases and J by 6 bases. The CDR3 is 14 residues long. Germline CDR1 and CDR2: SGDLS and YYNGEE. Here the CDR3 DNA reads TGTGCCAGTAAGCGGGAGAGGGAATCCGGGGAGCTGTTTTTT. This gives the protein CASKRERESGELFF.

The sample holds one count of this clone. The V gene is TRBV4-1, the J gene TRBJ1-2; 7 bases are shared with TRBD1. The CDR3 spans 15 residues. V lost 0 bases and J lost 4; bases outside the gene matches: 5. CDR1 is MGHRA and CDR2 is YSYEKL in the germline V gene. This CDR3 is CASSQETGRAYGYTF. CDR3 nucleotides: TGCGCCAGCAGCCAAGAGACAGGGCGTGCCTATGGCTACACCTTC.

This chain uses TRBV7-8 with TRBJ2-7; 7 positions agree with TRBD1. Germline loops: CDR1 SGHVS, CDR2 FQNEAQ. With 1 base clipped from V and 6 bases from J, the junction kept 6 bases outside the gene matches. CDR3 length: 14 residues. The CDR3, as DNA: TGTGCCAGCAGCTTAGGGCGCAGGGGGTTCGAGCAGTACTTC. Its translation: CASSLGRRGFEQYF. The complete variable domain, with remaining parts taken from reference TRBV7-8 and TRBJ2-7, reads GAGVSQSPRYKVAKRGQDVALRCDPISGHVSLFWYQQALGQGPEFLTYFQNEAQLDKSGLPSDRFFAERPEGSVSTLKIQRTQQEDSAVYLCASSLGRRGFEQYFGPGTRLTVT.

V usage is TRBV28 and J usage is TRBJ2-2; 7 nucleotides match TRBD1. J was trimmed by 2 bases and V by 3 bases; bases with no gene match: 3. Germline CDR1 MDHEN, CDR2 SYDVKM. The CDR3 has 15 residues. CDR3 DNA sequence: TGTGCCAGCAGTTTGACAGGGACCAACACCGGGGAGCTGTTTTTT. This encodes CASSLTGTNTGELFF.

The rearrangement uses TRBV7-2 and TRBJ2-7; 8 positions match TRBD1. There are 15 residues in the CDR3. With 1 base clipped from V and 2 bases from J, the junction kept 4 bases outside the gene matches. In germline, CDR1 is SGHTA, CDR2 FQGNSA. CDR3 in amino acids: CASSLGPGGPYEQYF. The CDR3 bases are TGTGCCAGCAGCTTAGGCCCAGGGGGCCCCTACGAGCAGTACTTC.

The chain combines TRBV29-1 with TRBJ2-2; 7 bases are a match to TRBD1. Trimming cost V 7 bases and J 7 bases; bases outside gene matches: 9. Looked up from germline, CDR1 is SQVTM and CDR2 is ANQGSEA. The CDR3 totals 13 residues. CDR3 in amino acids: CSAQQGTGGELFF. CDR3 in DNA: TGCAGCGCCCAACAGGGGACGGGCGGGGAGCTGTTTTTT.

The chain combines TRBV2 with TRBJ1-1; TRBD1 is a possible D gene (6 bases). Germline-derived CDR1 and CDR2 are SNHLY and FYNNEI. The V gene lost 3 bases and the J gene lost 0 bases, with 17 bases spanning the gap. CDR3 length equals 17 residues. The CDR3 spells CASSDTTTGQMNTEAFF. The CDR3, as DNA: TGTGCCAGCAGTGATACGACGACTGGACAGATGAACACTGAAGCTTTCTTT.

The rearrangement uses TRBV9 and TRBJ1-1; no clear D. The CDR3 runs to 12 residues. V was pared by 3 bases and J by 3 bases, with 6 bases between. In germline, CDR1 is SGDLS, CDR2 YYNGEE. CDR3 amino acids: CASSDGYTEAFF. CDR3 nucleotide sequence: TGTGCCAGCAGCGACGGGTACACTGAAGCTTTCTTT.

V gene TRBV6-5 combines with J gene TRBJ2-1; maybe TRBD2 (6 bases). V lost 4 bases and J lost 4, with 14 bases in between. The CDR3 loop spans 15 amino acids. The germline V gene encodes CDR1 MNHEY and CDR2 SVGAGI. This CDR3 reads CASSSAGRLYNEQFF. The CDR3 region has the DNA TGTGCCAGCAGTTCCGCGGGACGCCTATACAATGAGCAGTTCTTC.